The 19 T cell receptor beta chains in this list originate from one sample, sequenced in a study of OX40 agonist ivuxolimab in advanced cancers. Libraries were prepared by immunoSEQ multiplex PCR; TCRdb keeps only in-frame clonotypes and omits some of them. The table shows about 54,000 clones, with over 75% occurring only once. The specimen was CD4+ or CD8+ T cells sorted from blood, collected in a trial of the OX40 agonist ivuxolimab. Receptor source: an adult with an advanced solid tumor such as melanoma, head and neck, liver or kidney cancer.

Sample share makes this clone medium-sized. This sequence joins TRBV19 and TRBJ1-2; D unresolved. The V end was cut by 7 bases, the J end by 5 bases, with 20 bases between. The CDR3 totals 15 residues. Germline-derived CDR1 and CDR2 are LNHDA and SQIVND (reference sequence). The DNA of the CDR3 is TGTGCCAGTAAAATCGGAATCCAGGCGGCTTATGGCTACACCTTC. Translating it yields CASKIGIQAAYGYTF. Based on the CDR3 plus reference TRBV19 and TRBJ1-2, the full variable domain is DGGITQSPKYLFRKEGQNVTLSCEQNLNHDAMYWYRQDPGQGLRLIYYSQIVNDFQKGDIAEGYSVSREKKESFPLTVTSAQKNPTAFYLCASKIGIQAAYGYTFGSGTRLTVV.

As DNA, the CDR3 is TGTGCCAGCTCACCAGGGCTAGCGGGGGACATCCAAGAGACCCAGTACTTC. Amino acids: CASSPGLAGDIQETQYF. V usage is TRBV18 and J usage is TRBJ2-5; 10 nucleotides agree with TRBD2. CDR3 length: 17 residues. The germline CDR1 and CDR2 sequences are KGHSH and LQKENI. After removal of 2 bases from V and 1 base from J, the junction contained 7 bases not matched to a gene.

This clone turned up a few times. The V and J genes are TRBV6-1 and TRBJ2-5; no firm D call. V lost 5 bases, J lost 5 bases, and 12 bases lay in between. CDR3 length: 13 amino acids. The germline V gene has CDR1 MNHNS and CDR2 SASEGT. The CDR3 DNA reads as TGTGCCAGCAGTCTTGACGCCGAGGAGACCCAGTACTTC. It codes for CASSLDAEETQYF.

The chain recombines TRBV5-4 with TRBJ2-5; a weak D match, TRBD2 (6 bases). This CDR3 contains 14 residues. The germline V gene encodes CDR1 SGHNT and CDR2 YYREEE (reference sequence). V lost 3 bases, J lost 1 base, and 10 bases lay in between. CDR3 residues: CASSSAGGQETQYF. DNA for the CDR3: TGTGCCAGCAGCTCCGCCGGGGGCCAAGAGACCCAGTACTTC. Variable domain in full (rest from reference TRBV5-4 and TRBJ2-5): ETGVTQSPTHLIKTRGQQVTLRCSSQSGHNTVSWYQQALGQGPQFIFQYYREEENGRGNFPPRFSGLQFPNYSSELNVNALELDDSALYLCASSSAGGQETQYFGPGTRLLVL.

This chain connects TRBV5-4 to TRBJ1-2; 10 bases fit TRBD1. CDR1 is SGHNT and CDR2 is YYREEE in the germline V gene (reference sequence). V lost 0 bases and J lost 2; bases outside the gene matches: 4. The CDR3 is 16 residues long. The CDR3 region is CASSLGGTGVNYGYTF. The CDR3 coding sequence is TGTGCCAGCAGCTTGGGAGGGACAGGGGTCAACTATGGCTACACCTTC.

The sample holds a few counts of this clone. V is TRBV29-1 and J is TRBJ2-7, with 9 bases aligning to TRBD1. The trim removed 7 bases at V and 1 base at J, leaving 11 bases unmatched. The length of the CDR3 is 15 residues. The germline V gene encodes CDR1 SQVTM and CDR2 ANQGSEA. The CDR3 DNA reads as TGCAGCGCGGGGGGACAGGGACTTACTTCCTACGAGCAGTACTTC. Translated, it gives CSAGGQGLTSYEQYF.

The chain links TRBV19 to TRBJ1-5, with D possibly matching TRBD1 (5 bases). Germline lookup yields CDR1 LNHDA and CDR2 SQIVND (reference sequence). The CDR3 totals 16 residues. Trimming shortened V by 7 bases and J by 0 bases, and 16 bases separated the two germline ends. CDR3 protein: CASKGAGGYSNQPQHF. The CDR3 nucleotides are TGTGCCAGTAAGGGAGCTGGGGGGTATAGCAATCAGCCCCAGCATTTT.

The chain uses TRBV27 and TRBJ2-7; 8 bases are a match to TRBD2. Germline-derived CDR1 and CDR2 are MNHEY and SMNVEV (reference sequence). This CDR3 comprises 15 residues. With V trimmed by 4 bases and J by 0 bases, 5 bases remained unmatched. The CDR3 nucleotides read TGTGCCAGCAGTTCTCCGGGACTAGGCTCCTACGAGCAGTACTTC. Its translation: CASSSPGLGSYEQYF.

This chain joins TRBV28 and TRBJ2-5; TRBD2 might be the D (6 bases). Germline V gene lookup returns CDR1 MDHEN and CDR2 SYDVKM. This CDR3 spans 14 amino acids. V was trimmed by 8 bases and J by 2 bases, leaving 15 bases between them. The CDR3 region is CASRPLGGQETQYF. CDR3 sequence (DNA): TGTGCCAGCCGACCCCTCGGGGGACAAGAGACCCAGTACTTC.

This chain links TRBV5-5 with TRBJ2-2, with D possibly matching TRBD1 (6 bases). The CDR3 has 14 amino acids. Germline loops: CDR1 SGHKS, CDR2 YYEKEE (reference sequence). Trimming took 8 bases from V and 0 from J, leaving 11 bases between them. CDR3: CASQGGANTGELFF. As DNA, the CDR3 is TGTGCCAGTCAAGGGGGTGCGAACACCGGGGAGCTGTTTTTT.

The chain combines TRBV7-2 with TRBJ2-3, with D possibly being TRBD2 (5 bases). The CDR3 extends over 15 amino acids. V lost 1 base and J lost 0, with 8 bases in between. Germline CDR1 reads SGHTA; CDR2 reads FQGNSA. As DNA, the CDR3 is TGTGCCAGCAGCTTAGTACCGGGGAGCACAGATACGCAGTATTTT. Protein product: CASSLVPGSTDTQYF.

The chain employs TRBV6-6 and TRBJ1-6, with no clear D. Trimming shortened V by 2 bases and J by 5 bases, and 7 bases separated the two germline ends. This CDR3 is 14 amino acids long. Germline V gene data show CDR1 as MNHNY and CDR2 as SVGAGI (reference sequence). CDR3 bases: TGTGCCAGCAGTTACCAACGGGATAATTCACCCCTCCACTTT. Translated: CASSYQRDNSPLHF.

This rearrangement joins TRBV15 to TRBJ2-3; D assignment may be TRBD1 or TRBD2 (5 bases each). The CDR3 runs 15 residues. Trimming pared 3 bases from V and 1 base from J, leaving 11 bases between. Germline CDR1 and CDR2: LNHNV and YYDKDF (reference sequence). The CDR3 nucleotides read TGTGCCACCAGCAGTCTGACGGGACGCACAGATACGCAGTATTTT. It codes for CATSSLTGRTDTQYF. The variable domain in full, with the rest retrieved from reference TRBV15 and TRBJ2-3, is DAMVIQNPRYQVTQFGKPVTLSCSQTLNHNVMYWYQQKSSQAPKLLFHYYDKDFNNEADTPDNFQSRRPNTSFCFLDIRSPGLGDTAMYLCATSSLTGRTDTQYFGPGTRLTVL.

V is TRBV6-5 and J is TRBJ2-7; 7 bases are a match to TRBD2. There are 15 residues in the CDR3. The ends lost 7 bases at V and 0 bases at J; junction bases unmatched: 9. Germline values: CDR1 MNHEY, CDR2 SVGAGI. DNA of the CDR3: TGTGCCAGCACCCCAGCGTCGGGGGGCTCCTACGAGCAGTACTTC. It translates to CASTPASGGSYEQYF.

This sequence joins TRBV7-9 and TRBJ2-2; TRBD1 matches 7 bases. Trimming cost V 5 bases and J 1 base; bases outside gene matches: 7. Germline V lookup: CDR1 SEHNR, CDR2 FQNEAQ (reference sequence). The CDR3 consists of 16 residues. CDR3 sequence reads: CASSGPPGGNTGELFF. For the CDR3, the DNA is TGTGCCAGCAGCGGGCCCCCAGGGGGGAACACCGGGGAGCTGTTTTTT. Using reference TRBV7-9 and TRBJ2-2 for the parts outside the CDR3, the full variable domain is DTGVSQNPRHKITKRGQNVTFRCDPISEHNRLYWYRQTLGQGPEFLTYFQNEAQLEKSRLLSDRFSAERPKGSFSTLEIQRTEQGDSAMYLCASSGPPGGNTGELFFGEGSRLTVL.

The rearrangement joins TRBV4-1 to TRBJ2-1; 14 nucleotides line up with TRBD2. CDR1 is MGHRA and CDR2 is YSYEKL in the germline V gene. This CDR3 is built from 16 residues. The V gene end was trimmed by 4 bases and the J gene end by 9 bases; junction bases not matched to a gene: 8. The CDR3 sequence is CASSPYGLAGGGEQFF. In nucleotides, the CDR3 is TGCGCCAGCAGCCCTTACGGACTAGCGGGGGGTGGTGAGCAGTTCTTC.

The chain combines TRBV28 with TRBJ2-1; possible D gene TRBD1, 7 bases. There are 15 residues in the CDR3. Germline V gene sequence: CDR1 MDHEN, CDR2 SYDVKM. V was shortened by 6 bases and J by 4 bases, with 16 bases between the two germline ends. CDR3 DNA sequence: TGTGCCAGCAGCCTTGTTCAGGGGGGATACAATGAGCAGTTCTTC. It yields the protein CASSLVQGGYNEQFF.

The chain recombines TRBV6-5 with TRBJ2-1; no clear D gene. This CDR3 spans 12 amino acids. V was pared by 0 bases and J by 7 bases, with 4 bases between. Germline loops: CDR1 MNHEY, CDR2 SVGAGI. DNA of the CDR3: TGTGCCAGCAGTTACTCGAAAAATGAGCAGTTCTTC. It specifies CASSYSKNEQFF.

This chain links TRBV9 with TRBJ2-1, with 10 nucleotides matching TRBD1. Unmatched junction bases numbered 8, after V lost 3 bases and J lost 5 bases. CDR3 length equals 16 residues. The germline V gene has CDR1 SGDLS and CDR2 YYNGEE. For the CDR3, the DNA is TGTGCCAGCAGCGGACCGGGACAGGGGACCCACAATGAGCAGTTCTTC. This codes for CASSGPGQGTHNEQFF.